The 30 T cell receptor beta chains given below trace back to one sample, sequenced in a study of shared clonotypes between healthy human individuals. Produced via immunoSEQ multiplex PCR; TCRdb's table is partial and in-frame only. The repertoire consists of approximately 400,000 clones, with 96% occurring once and the leading ten covering about 0.32%. Sequenced input: memory CD8+ T cells sorted from blood. Subset in this sample: CD45RO+ cells pooled with CCR7-negative TemRA cells. The source is a man aged 30-40 years in good health.

The sample holds one count of this clone. Other DNA sequences from this sample encode an identical CDR3 as well. The chain uses TRBV6-6 and TRBJ1-2; TRBD1 might be the D (5 bases). The germline CDR1 and CDR2 sequences are MNHNY and SVGAGI (reference sequence). V lost 9 bases to trimming and J lost 4 bases, with 21 bases between them. The CDR3 covers 15 residues. For the CDR3, the DNA is TGTGCCAGTAGTCCTCATGAGGGGAGGGCCTATGGCTACACCTTC. This gives the protein CASSPHEGRAYGYTF.

The chain links TRBV29-1 to TRBJ2-7; a possible D gene is TRBD1 (6 bases). Trimming cost V 7 bases and J 6 bases, with 13 bases left between them. The CDR3 sequence is 11 residues long. CDR1 is SQVTM and CDR2 is ANQGSEA in the germline V gene. The CDR3 nucleotides read TGCAGCGCAGAAACAGGGTTCGAGCAGTACTTC. It codes for CSAETGFEQYF.

The J gene is TRBJ1-5, the V gene TRBV6-1; D ambiguous. CDR1 and CDR2 from the germline V gene are MNHNS and SASEGT. V shed 2 bases and J shed 7 bases, with 12 bases lying between them. The CDR3 totals 14 residues. The CDR3 nucleotides are TGTGCCAGCAGTGAATATGCGGCGGGGCAGCCCCAGCATTTT. It yields the protein CASSEYAAGQPQHF.

V and J are TRBV14 and TRBJ2-7; D not resolved. The CDR3 has 16 amino acids. Germline CDR1 is SGHDN and CDR2 is FVKESK. V was clipped by 6 bases and J by 1 base, with 19 bases between them. CDR3 protein: CASRPAYDRWSYEQYF. The CDR3 DNA sequence: TGTGCCAGCAGACCGGCATATGACCGCTGGTCCTACGAGCAGTACTTC.

CDR3 bases: TGTGCCAGTAGTATATTCAACGAGCAGTACTTC. Its protein product is CASSIFNEQYF. The rearrangement links TRBV19 to TRBJ2-7; D unresolved. V lost 2 bases, J lost 5 bases, and 4 bases lay in between. CDR1 and CDR2 (germline): LNHDA, SQIVND (reference sequence). The CDR3 totals 11 residues.

The table lists this clone with a few counts. The V and J genes are TRBV7-3 and TRBJ2-2; no reliable D call. Germline V gives CDR1 SGHTA, CDR2 FQGTGA. The CDR3 runs to 17 residues. V lost 0 bases to trimming and J lost 0 bases, with 11 bases between them. The CDR3 nucleotides are TGTGCCAGCAGCTTAACCCGAGACGTCGCGAACACCGGGGAGCTGTTTTTT. Protein: CASSLTRDVANTGELFF. The entire variable domain, with the rest obtained from reference TRBV7-3 and TRBJ2-2, is as follows: GAGVSQTPSNKVTEKGKYVELRCDPISGHTALYWYRQSLGQGPEFLIYFQGTGAADDSGLPNDRFFAVRPEGSVSTLKIQRTERGDSAVYLCASSLTRDVANTGELFFGEGSRLTVL.

This chain links TRBV4-1 with TRBJ1-2; 11 nucleotides match TRBD1. Per germline, CDR1 MGHRA and CDR2 YSYEKL. J was trimmed by 7 bases and V by 6 bases; bases with no gene match: 4. The CDR3 contains 13 residues. The CDR3 DNA reads TGCGCCAGCAGTGGGGACAGGGGGTTTGGCTACACCTTC. It codes for CASSGDRGFGYTF.

This clone was detected once. This sample also contains other DNA sequences that code for the same CDR3. The rearrangement uses TRBV28 and TRBJ1-1; possible D gene TRBD1, 5 bases. The CDR3 covers 13 residues. Trimming cost V 5 bases and J 1 base, with 8 bases left between them. From germline, CDR1 is MDHEN and CDR2 SYDVKM. CDR3 bases: TGTGCCAGCAGTAGGGGCGGGAACACTGAAGCTTTCTTT. It is translated as CASSRGGNTEAFF.

The CDR3 sequence: CASSLSQTYEQYF. The CDR3 nucleotides read TGTGCCAGCAGCTTAAGTCAGACCTACGAGCAGTACTTC. The rearrangement joins TRBV7-2 to TRBJ2-7; D not certain. The CDR3 covers 13 residues. The V end lost 2 bases, the J end lost 2 bases, and 7 bases lay between the germline ends. In germline, CDR1 is SGHTA, CDR2 FQGNSA.

Here the CDR3 reads CASSLSAQGSAFF. Written as DNA, the CDR3 is TGTGCCAGCAGTTTATCGGCTCAGGGCTCAGCTTTCTTT. The chain combines TRBV27 with TRBJ1-1; D might be TRBD1 (5 bases). CDR3 length equals 13 residues. V was trimmed by 0 bases and J by 10 bases, leaving 12 bases between them. Germline V gene sequence: CDR1 MNHEY, CDR2 SMNVEV (reference sequence).

This chain links TRBV30 with TRBJ2-1; 8 bases agree with TRBD2. The V gene's germline CDR1 is GTSNPN and CDR2 SVGIG (reference sequence). The V and J ends lost 2 bases and 12 bases, in that order; junction bases with no gene match: 6. This CDR3 has 12 residues. The CDR3 protein is CAWSSPGRGQFF. The CDR3 DNA follows: TGTGCCTGGAGTTCCCCCGGGAGGGGGCAGTTCTTC.

The chain joins TRBV25-1 to TRBJ2-4; 10 bases fit TRBD1. J gave up 9 bases and V 1 base, and 3 bases lay outside the gene matches. Germline V gene lookup returns CDR1 MGHDK and CDR2 SYGVNS. There are 14 residues in the CDR3. CDR3 region: CASSESGQGSIQYF. The CDR3 nucleotides read TGTGCCAGCAGTGAATCGGGACAGGGGTCCATTCAGTACTTC.

The chain joins TRBV14 to TRBJ2-1; the D gene is possibly TRBD2 (6 bases). Per the germline V gene, CDR1 is SGHDN and CDR2 is FVKESK. Trimming shortened V by 0 bases and J by 6 bases, and 15 bases separated the two germline ends. The CDR3 totals 16 residues. CDR3 region: CASSQDIGSFTNEQFF. As DNA, the CDR3 is TGTGCCAGCAGCCAAGATATCGGGAGCTTTACCAATGAGCAGTTCTTC.

The chain has TRBV28 and TRBJ1-1; D is unclear. V lost 7 bases and J lost 1, with 4 bases in between. Per the germline V gene, CDR1 is MDHEN and CDR2 is SYDVKM. The CDR3 runs to 11 residues. The CDR3 loop is CASMGNTEAFF. In DNA, the CDR3 is TGTGCCAGCATGGGGAACACTGAAGCTTTCTTT.

This clone was detected once. The chain recombines TRBV6-5 with TRBJ1-6; D possibly corresponds to TRBD1 (6 bases). V dropped 2 bases and J dropped 10 bases, with 18 bases sitting between them. In germline, CDR1 is MNHEY, CDR2 SVGAGI. This CDR3 comprises 16 residues. In nucleotides, the CDR3 is TGTGCCAGCAGTTACCTTTCTCCACAGGGAGAGTCACCCCTCCACTTT. Its translation: CASSYLSPQGESPLHF.

The genes are TRBV10-3 and TRBJ2-7; 12 nucleotides match TRBD1. CDR3 size: 14 residues. Germline V gene lookup returns CDR1 ENHRY and CDR2 SYGVKD. The V segment lost 4 bases and the J segment 4 bases; nucleotides outside the gene matches: 2. CDR3: CAISGGQGAYEQYF. CDR3 DNA sequence: TGTGCCATCAGTGGGGGACAGGGGGCGTACGAGCAGTACTTC.

This sequence joins TRBV4-1 and TRBJ2-4; D ambiguous. The CDR3 consists of 14 residues. From germline, CDR1 is MGHRA and CDR2 YSYEKL. V was trimmed by 8 bases and J by 0 bases, leaving 11 bases between them. CDR3 residues: CASGSRAAKNIQYF. The CDR3 DNA reads TGCGCCAGCGGTTCCCGGGCAGCCAAAAACATTCAGTACTTC.

About this clone: The junction and the germline gene differ at one end; a read error may be behind it. The chain has TRBV5-1 and TRBJ1-1, with D perhaps TRBD1 (6 bases). Germline V gene data show CDR1 as SGHRS and CDR2 as YFSETQ. This CDR3 is 12 amino acids long. The CDR3: CASSLVGGGRIF. As DNA, the CDR3 is TGCGCCAGCAGCTTGGTGGGAGGGGGGCGAATCTTT. The full variable domain, completed using reference TRBV5-1 and TRBJ1-1, is KAGVTQTPRYLIKTRGQQVTLSCSPISGHRSVSWYQQTPGQGLQFLFEYFSETQRNKGNFPGRFSGRQFSNSRSEMNVSTLELGDSALYLCASSLVGGGRIFGQGTRLTVV.

The rearrangement uses TRBV7-9 and TRBJ2-1; 15 nucleotides line up with TRBD2. Germline V gene data show CDR1 as SEHNR and CDR2 as FQNEAQ (reference sequence). The CDR3 length is 14 residues. Germline trimming cut 6 bases from V and 8 bases from J; bases unmatched to any gene: 2. CDR3 residues: CASSRTSGRDEQFF. Written as DNA, the CDR3 is TGTGCCAGCAGTAGGACTAGCGGGAGGGATGAGCAGTTCTTC.

This chain links TRBV5-4 with TRBJ2-7, with D possibly TRBD2 on 6 matching bases. The CDR3 has 15 residues. Germline CDR1 and CDR2: SGHNT and YYREEE (reference sequence). Trimming took 4 bases from V and 3 from J, leaving 17 bases between them. The CDR3 bases are TGTGCCAGCAGCCAGCCGGGAGAACCCCTCTACGAGCAGTACTTC. Translation: CASSQPGEPLYEQYF. Based on the CDR3 plus reference TRBV5-4 and TRBJ2-7, the full variable domain is ETGVTQSPTHLIKTRGQQVTLRCSSQSGHNTVSWYQQALGQGPQFIFQYYREEENGRGNFPPRFSGLQFPNYSSELNVNALELDDSALYLCASSQPGEPLYEQYFGPGTRLTVT.

The V gene is TRBV18, the J gene TRBJ2-1; D not certain. Trimming removed 2 bases at V and 2 bases at J, with 10 bases between. This CDR3 is built from 15 residues. In germline, CDR1 is KGHSH, CDR2 LQKENI. DNA of the CDR3: TGTGCCAGCTCACCATTTGGTTACCCCTACAATGAGCAGTTCTTC. Translation: CASSPFGYPYNEQFF. Using reference TRBV18 and TRBJ2-1 for the parts outside the CDR3, the full variable domain is NAGVMQNPRHLVRRRGQEARLRCSPMKGHSHVYWYRQLPEEGLKFMVYLQKENIIDESGMPKERFSAEFPKEGPSILRIQQVVRGDSAAYFCASSPFGYPYNEQFFGPGTRLTVL.

The gene calls are TRBV27 and TRBJ2-3; 13 positions match TRBD2. Germline V gene data show CDR1 as MNHEY and CDR2 as SMNVEV (reference sequence). The CDR3 has 15 amino acids. Unmatched junction bases numbered 4, after V lost 6 bases and J lost 4 bases. The CDR3, as DNA: TGTGCCAGCAGGCTACTAGCGGGAGGGTCAGATACGCAGTATTTT. It is translated as CASRLLAGGSDTQYF.

The chain carries TRBV7-8 and TRBJ2-5; D remains ambiguous. V shed 2 bases and J shed 0 bases, with 7 bases lying between them. There are 14 residues in the CDR3. The germline gives CDR1 SGHVS, CDR2 FQNEAQ. The CDR3 reads CASSLHEYQETQYF. Here the CDR3 DNA reads TGTGCCAGCAGCTTACATGAGTACCAAGAGACCCAGTACTTC. The full variable domain, completed using reference TRBV7-8 and TRBJ2-5, is GAGVSQSPRYKVAKRGQDVALRCDPISGHVSLFWYQQALGQGPEFLTYFQNEAQLDKSGLPSDRFFAERPEGSVSTLKIQRTQQEDSAVYLCASSLHEYQETQYFGPGTRLLVL.

The J gene is TRBJ2-2, the V gene TRBV2, with 14 positions matching TRBD2. Trimming took 6 bases from V and 1 from J; bases not matched to a gene: 7. Germline values: CDR1 SNHLY, CDR2 FYNNEI. The CDR3 sequence is 18 residues long. CDR3 amino acids: CASRRLAGGPGNTGELFF. The DNA for the CDR3 is TGTGCCAGCAGGAGACTAGCGGGAGGGCCCGGGAACACCGGGGAGCTGTTTTTT.

This clone was seen once. This chain connects TRBV14 to TRBJ2-7, with a possible D match to TRBD1 (5 bases). This CDR3 contains 16 residues. Per the germline V gene, CDR1 is SGHDN and CDR2 is FVKESK. V shed 0 bases and J shed 3 bases, with 15 bases lying between them. In DNA, the CDR3 is TGTGCCAGCAGCCAAGATGCGCAGGCACAGGACTACGAGCAGTACTTC. Protein product: CASSQDAQAQDYEQYF. The full variable domain, rest sourced from reference TRBV14 and TRBJ2-7, is EAGVTQFPSHSVIEKGQTVTLRCDPISGHDNLYWYRRVMGKEIKFLLHFVKESKQDESGMPNNRFLAERTGGTYSTLKVQPAELEDSGVYFCASSQDAQAQDYEQYFGPGTRLTVT.

The rearrangement links TRBV10-3 to TRBJ1-1; no firm D call. This CDR3 region has 12 residues. Germline loops: CDR1 ENHRY, CDR2 SYGVKD. Trimming removed 3 bases from V and 1 base from J, with 3 bases in between. In DNA form, the CDR3 reads TGTGCCATCAGTGACAGGAACACTGAAGCTTTCTTT. Translating it yields CAISDRNTEAFF.

This chain links TRBV7-9 with TRBJ2-7, with a weak D call TRBD2 (5 bases). The V gene lost 5 bases and the J gene lost 6 bases, with 20 bases spanning the gap. The germline CDR1 and CDR2 sequences are SEHNR and FQNEAQ (reference sequence). The CDR3 covers 15 residues. The CDR3 protein is CASSPRWTDYSEQYF. The CDR3 DNA is TGTGCCAGCAGCCCGAGATGGACTGATTACTCCGAGCAGTACTTC. Filled out from reference TRBV7-9 and TRBJ2-7, the complete variable domain reads DTGVSQNPRHKITKRGQNVTFRCDPISEHNRLYWYRQTLGQGPEFLTYFQNEAQLEKSRLLSDRFSAERPKGSFSTLEIQRTEQGDSAMYLCASSPRWTDYSEQYFGPGTRLTVT.

This chain joins TRBV19 and TRBJ1-4; 8 nucleotides agree with TRBD1. After removal of 4 bases from V and 2 bases from J, the junction contained 6 bases not matched to a gene. Germline CDR1 reads LNHDA; CDR2 reads SQIVND (reference sequence). CDR3 length equals 16 residues. The CDR3 spells CASSNRTGRTNEKLFF. The DNA for the CDR3 is TGTGCCAGTAGTAACCGGACAGGGAGGACTAATGAAAAACTGTTTTTT. Combining the CDR3 with reference TRBV19 and TRBJ1-4 gives the whole variable domain DGGITQSPKYLFRKEGQNVTLSCEQNLNHDAMYWYRQDPGQGLRLIYYSQIVNDFQKGDIAEGYSVSREKKESFPLTVTSAQKNPTAFYLCASSNRTGRTNEKLFFGSGTQLSVL.

The J gene is TRBJ2-6, the V gene TRBV5-5, with 10 bases identical to TRBD1. The ends lost 0 bases at V and 0 bases at J; junction bases unmatched: 3. The CDR3 has 18 residues. CDR1 and CDR2 from the germline V gene are SGHKS and YYEKEE (reference sequence). The CDR3 DNA reads as TGTGCCAGCAGCTTGGTTAGGACAGGGGGCTCTGGGGCCAACGTCCTGACTTTC. It translates to CASSLVRTGGSGANVLTF.

The chain combines TRBV27 with TRBJ1-1; 9 positions match TRBD1. Germline values: CDR1 MNHEY, CDR2 SMNVEV (reference sequence). The CDR3 contains 15 residues. Germline trimming cut 4 bases from V and 4 bases from J; bases unmatched to any gene: 7. In DNA form, the CDR3 reads TGTGCCAGCAGTTGGGGACAGGGATGGGGCACTGAAGCTTTCTTT. It specifies CASSWGQGWGTEAFF.